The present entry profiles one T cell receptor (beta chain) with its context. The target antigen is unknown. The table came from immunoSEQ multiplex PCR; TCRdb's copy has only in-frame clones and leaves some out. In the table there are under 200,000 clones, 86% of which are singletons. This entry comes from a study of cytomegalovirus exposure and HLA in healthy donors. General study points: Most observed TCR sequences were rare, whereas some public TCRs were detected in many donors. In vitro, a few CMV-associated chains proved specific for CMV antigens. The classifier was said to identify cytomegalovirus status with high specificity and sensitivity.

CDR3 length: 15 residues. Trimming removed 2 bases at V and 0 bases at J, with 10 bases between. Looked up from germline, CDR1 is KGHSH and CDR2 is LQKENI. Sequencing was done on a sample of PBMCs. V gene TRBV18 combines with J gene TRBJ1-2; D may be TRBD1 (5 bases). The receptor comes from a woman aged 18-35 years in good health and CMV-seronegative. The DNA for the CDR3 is TGTGCCAGCTCACCAGAACAGGAAGCTAACTATGGCTACACCTTC. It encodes CASSPEQEANYGYTF.